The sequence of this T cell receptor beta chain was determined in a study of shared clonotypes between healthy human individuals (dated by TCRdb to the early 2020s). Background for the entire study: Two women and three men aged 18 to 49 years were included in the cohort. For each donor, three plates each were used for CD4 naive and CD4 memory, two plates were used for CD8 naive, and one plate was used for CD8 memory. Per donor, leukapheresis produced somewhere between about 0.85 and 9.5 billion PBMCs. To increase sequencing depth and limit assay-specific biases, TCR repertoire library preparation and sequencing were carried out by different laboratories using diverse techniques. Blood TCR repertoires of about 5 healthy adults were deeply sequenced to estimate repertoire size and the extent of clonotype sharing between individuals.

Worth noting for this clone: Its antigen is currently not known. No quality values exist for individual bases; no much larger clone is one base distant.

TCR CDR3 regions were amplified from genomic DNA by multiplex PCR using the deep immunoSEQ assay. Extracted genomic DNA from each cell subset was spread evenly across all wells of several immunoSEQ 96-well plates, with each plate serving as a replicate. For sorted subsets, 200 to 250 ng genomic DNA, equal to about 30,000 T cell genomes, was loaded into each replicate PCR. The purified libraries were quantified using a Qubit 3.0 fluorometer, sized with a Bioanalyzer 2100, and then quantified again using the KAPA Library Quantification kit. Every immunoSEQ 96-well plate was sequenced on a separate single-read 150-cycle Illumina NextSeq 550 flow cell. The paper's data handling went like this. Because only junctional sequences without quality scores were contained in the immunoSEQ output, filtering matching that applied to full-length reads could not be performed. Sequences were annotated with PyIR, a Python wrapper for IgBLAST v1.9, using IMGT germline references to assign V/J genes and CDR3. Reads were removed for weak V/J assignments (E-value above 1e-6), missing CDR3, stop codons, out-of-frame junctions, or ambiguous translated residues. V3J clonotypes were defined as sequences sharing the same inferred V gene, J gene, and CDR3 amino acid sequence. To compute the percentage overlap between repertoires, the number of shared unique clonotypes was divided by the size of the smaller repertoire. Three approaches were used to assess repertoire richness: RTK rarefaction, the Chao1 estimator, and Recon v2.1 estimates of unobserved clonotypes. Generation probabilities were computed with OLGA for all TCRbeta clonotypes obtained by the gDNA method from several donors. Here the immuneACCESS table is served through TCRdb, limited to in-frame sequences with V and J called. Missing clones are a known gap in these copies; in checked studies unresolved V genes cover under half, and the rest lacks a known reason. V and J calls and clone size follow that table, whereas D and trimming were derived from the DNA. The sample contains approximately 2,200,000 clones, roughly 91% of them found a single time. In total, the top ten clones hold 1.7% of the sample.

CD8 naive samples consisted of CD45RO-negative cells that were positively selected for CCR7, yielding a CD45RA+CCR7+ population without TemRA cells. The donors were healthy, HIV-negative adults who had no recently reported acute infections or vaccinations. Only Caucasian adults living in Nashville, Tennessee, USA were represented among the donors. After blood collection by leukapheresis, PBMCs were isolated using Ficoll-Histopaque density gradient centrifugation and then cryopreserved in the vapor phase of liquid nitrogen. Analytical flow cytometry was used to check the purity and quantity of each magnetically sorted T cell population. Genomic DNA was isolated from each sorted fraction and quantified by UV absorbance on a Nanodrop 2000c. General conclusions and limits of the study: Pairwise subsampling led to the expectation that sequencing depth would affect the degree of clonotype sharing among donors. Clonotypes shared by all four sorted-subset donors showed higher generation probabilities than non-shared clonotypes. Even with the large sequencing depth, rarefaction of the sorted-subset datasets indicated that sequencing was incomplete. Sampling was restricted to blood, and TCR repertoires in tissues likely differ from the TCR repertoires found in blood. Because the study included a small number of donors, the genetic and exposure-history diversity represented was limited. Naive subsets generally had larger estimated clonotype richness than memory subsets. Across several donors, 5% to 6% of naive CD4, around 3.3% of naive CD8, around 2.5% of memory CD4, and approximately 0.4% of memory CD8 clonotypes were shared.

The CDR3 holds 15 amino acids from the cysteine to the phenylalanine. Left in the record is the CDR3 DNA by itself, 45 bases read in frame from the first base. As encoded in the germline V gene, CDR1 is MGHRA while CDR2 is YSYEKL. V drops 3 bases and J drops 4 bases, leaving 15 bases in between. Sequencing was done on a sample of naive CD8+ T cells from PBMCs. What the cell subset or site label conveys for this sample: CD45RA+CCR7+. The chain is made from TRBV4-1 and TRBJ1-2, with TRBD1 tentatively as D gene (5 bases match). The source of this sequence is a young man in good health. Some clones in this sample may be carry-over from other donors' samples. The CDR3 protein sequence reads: CASSQGLTASYGYTF. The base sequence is TGCGCCAGCAGCCAGGGACTTACGGCTAGCTATGGCTACACCTTC.